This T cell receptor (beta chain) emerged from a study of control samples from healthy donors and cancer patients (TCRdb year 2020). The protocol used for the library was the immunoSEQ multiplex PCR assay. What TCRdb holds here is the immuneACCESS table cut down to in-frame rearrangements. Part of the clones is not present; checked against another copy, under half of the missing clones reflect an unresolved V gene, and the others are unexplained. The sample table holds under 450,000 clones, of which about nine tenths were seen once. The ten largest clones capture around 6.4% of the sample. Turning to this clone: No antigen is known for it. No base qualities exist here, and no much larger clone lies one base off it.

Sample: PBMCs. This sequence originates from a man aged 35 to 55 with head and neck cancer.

The DNA sequence reads TGTGCCAGCAGTTGGGTACAGGGGAGGGACTATGGCTACACCTTC. Protein translation: CASSWVQGRDYGYTF. The chain joins TRBV28 to TRBJ1-2; a stretch of 7 junction bases matches TRBD1. Reading the germline V gene gives CDR1 MDHEN and CDR2 SYDVKM. The V end gives up 4 bases and the J end 3 bases, leaving 8 bases in the junction not matched to a gene. The CDR3 has 15 amino acids, counting the end cysteine and phenylalanine. Here the CDR3 DNA is all that survives: 45 bases in frame from base 1.